The source of this TCR beta chain is a study of shared clonotypes between healthy human individuals. The study, taken as a whole, reports: The sampled material consisted only of blood, and tissue repertoires are likely to differ. Naive subsets generally exceeded memory subsets in estimated richness.

Worth noting for this clone: Its antigen remains unidentified.

Genomic DNA from each subset was divided evenly over several immunoSEQ plates. Profiling relied on immunoSEQ multiplex PCR, and the TCRdb table lists in-frame clones only, not all of them. The repertoire holds roughly 2.5 million clones, roughly 92% seen once, with 0.13% to 0.15% in the top ten. This CDR3 is 12 amino acids long. Germline V gene sequence: CDR1 MNHEY, CDR2 SVGAGI. Trimming removed 2 bases from V and 6 bases from J, with 4 bases in between. Source material: naive CD4+ T cells sorted from blood. Regarding subset: CD45RA+ positively selected. The TCR was taken from a man between 18 and 35 years old in good health. The J gene is TRBJ2-2, the V gene TRBV6-5, with D uncertain. The CDR3 DNA reads as TGTGCCAGCAGTTACACGGCCGGGGAGCTGTTTTTT. This gives the protein CASSYTAGELFF.